This T cell receptor (beta chain) was captured in a study of blood T cell repertoires in COVID-19. Whole-study context: T cells, B-cell-depleted T cells, or PBMCs supplied cDNA or gDNA.

Original handling: Reference gene primer amplification yielded estimated nucleated cell counts. Produced via immunoSEQ multiplex PCR; TCRdb's table is partial and in-frame only. For V, J and clone size, that table is used; D and trimming come from the DNA. The repertoire holds 95,000 to 150,000 clones, 60% to 85% seen once, with about 2.3% in the top ten. The source of this sequence is a man in his sixties or seventies with acute or convalescent COVID-19. Sequenced input: peripheral blood.

CDR3 sequence reads: CASSSGGLNQPQHF. In nucleotides, the CDR3 is TGTGCCAGTAGTAGCGGGGGCCTCAATCAGCCCCAGCATTTT. The chain uses TRBV19 and TRBJ1-5, with D perhaps TRBD1 (6 bases). CDR3 length equals 14 residues. CDR1 LNHDA and CDR2 SQIVND come from the germline V gene (reference sequence). V lost 4 bases and J lost 3, with 10 bases in between.